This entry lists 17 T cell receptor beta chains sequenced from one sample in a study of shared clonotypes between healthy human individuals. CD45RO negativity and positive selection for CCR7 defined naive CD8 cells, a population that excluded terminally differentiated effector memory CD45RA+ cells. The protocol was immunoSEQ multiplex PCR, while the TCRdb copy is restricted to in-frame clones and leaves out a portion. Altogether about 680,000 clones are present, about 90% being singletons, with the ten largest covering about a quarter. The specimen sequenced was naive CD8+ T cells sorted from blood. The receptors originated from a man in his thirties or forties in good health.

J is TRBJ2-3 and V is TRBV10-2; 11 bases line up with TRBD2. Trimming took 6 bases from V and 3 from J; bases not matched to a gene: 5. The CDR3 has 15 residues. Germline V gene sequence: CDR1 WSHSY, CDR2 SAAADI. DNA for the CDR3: TGCGCCAGCAGAGCTAGGACTAGCGGGACAGATACGCAGTATTTT. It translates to CASRARTSGTDTQYF.

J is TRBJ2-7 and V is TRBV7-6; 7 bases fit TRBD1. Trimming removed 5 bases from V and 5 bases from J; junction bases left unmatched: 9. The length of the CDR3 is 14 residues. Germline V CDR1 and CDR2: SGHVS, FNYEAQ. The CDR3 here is CASSPDRVLHEQYF. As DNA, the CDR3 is TGTGCCAGCAGCCCCGACAGGGTATTGCACGAGCAGTACTTC.

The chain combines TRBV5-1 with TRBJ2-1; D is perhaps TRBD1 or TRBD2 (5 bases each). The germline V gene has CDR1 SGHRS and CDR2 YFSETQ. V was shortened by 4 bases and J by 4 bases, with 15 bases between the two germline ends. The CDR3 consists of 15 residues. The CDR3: CASSTGTVSYNEQFF. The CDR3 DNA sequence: TGCGCCAGCAGCACCGGGACCGTTTCTTACAATGAGCAGTTCTTC.

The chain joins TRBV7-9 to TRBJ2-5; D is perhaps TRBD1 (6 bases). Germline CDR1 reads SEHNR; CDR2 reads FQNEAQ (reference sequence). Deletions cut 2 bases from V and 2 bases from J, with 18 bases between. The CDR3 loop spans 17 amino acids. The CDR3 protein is CASSLWAGADRQETQYF. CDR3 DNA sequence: TGTGCCAGCAGCTTATGGGCGGGCGCGGACAGACAAGAGACCCAGTACTTC.

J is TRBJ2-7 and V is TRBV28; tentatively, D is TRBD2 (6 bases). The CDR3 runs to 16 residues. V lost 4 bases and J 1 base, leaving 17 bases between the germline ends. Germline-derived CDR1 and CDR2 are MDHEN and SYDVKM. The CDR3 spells CASSSRLASASYEQYF. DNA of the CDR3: TGTGCCAGCAGTTCCCGGTTGGCTAGCGCTTCCTACGAGCAGTACTTC. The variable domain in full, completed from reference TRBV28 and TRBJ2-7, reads DVKVTQSSRYLVKRTGEKVFLECVQDMDHENMFWYRQDPGLGLRLIYFSYDVKMKEKGDIPEGYSVSREKKERFSLILESASTNQTSMYLCASSSRLASASYEQYFGPGTRLTVT.

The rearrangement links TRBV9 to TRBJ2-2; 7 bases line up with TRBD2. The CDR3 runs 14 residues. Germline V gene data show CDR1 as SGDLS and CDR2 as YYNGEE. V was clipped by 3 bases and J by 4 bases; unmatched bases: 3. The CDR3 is CASSEGGVTGELFF. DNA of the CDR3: TGTGCCAGCAGCGAGGGAGGGGTCACCGGGGAGCTGTTTTTT.

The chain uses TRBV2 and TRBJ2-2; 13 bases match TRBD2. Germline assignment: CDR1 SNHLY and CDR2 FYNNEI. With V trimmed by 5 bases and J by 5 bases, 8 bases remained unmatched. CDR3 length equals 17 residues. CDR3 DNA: TGTGCCAGCAGTATTCCGGGACTAGCGGGACTTACCGGGGAGCTGTTTTTT. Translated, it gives CASSIPGLAGLTGELFF.

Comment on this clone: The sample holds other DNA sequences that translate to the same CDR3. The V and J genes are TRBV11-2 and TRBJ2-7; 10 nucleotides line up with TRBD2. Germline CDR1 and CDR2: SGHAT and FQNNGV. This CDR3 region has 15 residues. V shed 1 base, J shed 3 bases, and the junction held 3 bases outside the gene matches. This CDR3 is CASSLGLAGVYEQYF. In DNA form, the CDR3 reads TGTGCCAGCAGCTTAGGGCTAGCGGGAGTCTACGAGCAGTACTTC.

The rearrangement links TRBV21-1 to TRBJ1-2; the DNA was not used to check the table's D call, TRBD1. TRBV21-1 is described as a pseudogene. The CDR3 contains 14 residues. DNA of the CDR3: TGTGCCAGCAGCAAAGCTTCAGAAAACTATGGCTACACCTTC. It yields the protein CASSKASENYGYTF.

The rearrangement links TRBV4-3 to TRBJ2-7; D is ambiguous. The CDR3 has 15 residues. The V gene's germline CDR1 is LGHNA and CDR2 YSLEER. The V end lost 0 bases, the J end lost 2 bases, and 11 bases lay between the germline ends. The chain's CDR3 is CASSQDRKLTYEQYF. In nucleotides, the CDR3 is TGCGCCAGCAGCCAAGATCGCAAGCTCACCTACGAGCAGTACTTC.

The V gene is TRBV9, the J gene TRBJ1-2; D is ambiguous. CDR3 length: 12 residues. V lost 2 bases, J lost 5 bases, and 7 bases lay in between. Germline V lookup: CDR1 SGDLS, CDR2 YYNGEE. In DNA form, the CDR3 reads TGTGCCAGCAGCGTCTCCGAGTATGGCTACACCTTC. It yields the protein CASSVSEYGYTF.

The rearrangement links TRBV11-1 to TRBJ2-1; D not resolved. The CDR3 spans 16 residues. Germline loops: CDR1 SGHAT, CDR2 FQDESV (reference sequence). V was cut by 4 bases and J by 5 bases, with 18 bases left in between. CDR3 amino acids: CASSSNLGSPNNEQFF. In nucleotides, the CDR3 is TGTGCCAGCAGCTCCAACCTAGGCTCTCCCAACAATGAGCAGTTCTTC. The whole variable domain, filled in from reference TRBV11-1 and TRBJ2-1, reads EAEVAQSPRYKITEKSQAVAFWCDPISGHATLYWYRQILGQGPELLVQFQDESVVDDSQLPKDRFSAERLKGVDSTLKIQPAELGDSAMYLCASSSNLGSPNNEQFFGPGTRLTVL.

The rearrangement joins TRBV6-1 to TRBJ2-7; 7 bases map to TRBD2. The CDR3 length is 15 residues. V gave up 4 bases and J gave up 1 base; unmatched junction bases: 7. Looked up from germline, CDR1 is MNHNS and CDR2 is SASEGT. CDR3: CASSVSGLGSYEQYF. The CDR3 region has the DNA TGTGCCAGCAGTGTATCAGGACTAGGGTCCTACGAGCAGTACTTC.

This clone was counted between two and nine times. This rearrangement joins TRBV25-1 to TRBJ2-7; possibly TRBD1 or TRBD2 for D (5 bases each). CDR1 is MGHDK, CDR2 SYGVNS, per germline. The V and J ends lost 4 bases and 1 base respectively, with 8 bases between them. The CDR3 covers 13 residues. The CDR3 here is CASSAGPSYEQYF. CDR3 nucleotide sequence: TGTGCCAGCAGTGCGGGACCATCCTACGAGCAGTACTTC.

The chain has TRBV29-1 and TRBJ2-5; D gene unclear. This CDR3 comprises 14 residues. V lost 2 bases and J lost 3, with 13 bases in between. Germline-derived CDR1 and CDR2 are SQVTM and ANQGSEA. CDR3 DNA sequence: TGCAGCGTTGAACTGGGCGGAATAGAAGAGACCCAGTACTTC. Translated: CSVELGGIEETQYF.

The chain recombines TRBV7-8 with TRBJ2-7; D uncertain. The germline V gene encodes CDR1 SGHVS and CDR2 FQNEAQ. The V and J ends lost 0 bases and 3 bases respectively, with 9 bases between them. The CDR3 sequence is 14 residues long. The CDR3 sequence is CASSLARLDYEQYF. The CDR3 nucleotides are TGTGCCAGCAGCTTAGCCAGATTGGACTACGAGCAGTACTTC.

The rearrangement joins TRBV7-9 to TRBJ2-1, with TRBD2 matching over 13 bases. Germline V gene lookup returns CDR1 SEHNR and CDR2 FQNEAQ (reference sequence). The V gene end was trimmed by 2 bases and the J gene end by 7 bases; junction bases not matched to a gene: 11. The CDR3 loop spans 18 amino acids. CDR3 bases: TGTGCCAGCAGCTTAAGGCACGGGGGGACTAGCGGGAAGAATGAGCAGTTCTTC. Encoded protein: CASSLRHGGTSGKNEQFF.